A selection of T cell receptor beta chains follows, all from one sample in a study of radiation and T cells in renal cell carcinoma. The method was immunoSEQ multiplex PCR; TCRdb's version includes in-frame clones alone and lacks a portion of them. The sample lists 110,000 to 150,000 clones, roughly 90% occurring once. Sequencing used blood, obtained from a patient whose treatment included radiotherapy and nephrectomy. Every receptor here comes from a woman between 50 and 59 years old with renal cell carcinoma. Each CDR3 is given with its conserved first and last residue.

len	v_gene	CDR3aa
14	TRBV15	CATSRAGPNYGYTF
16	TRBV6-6	CASSYSRQGNTGELFF
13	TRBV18	CASSYSTGGEQYF
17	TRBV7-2	CASSLPEAPSNTGELFF
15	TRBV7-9	CASSSASTGTDTQYF
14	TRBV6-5	CASSYRSGQGDHHF
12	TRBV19	CASRNKGYGYTF
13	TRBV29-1	CSVQLQGYTEAFF
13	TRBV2	CASRPFNTGELFF
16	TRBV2	CASSERAEKNTGELFF
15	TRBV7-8	CASSLGAGGGNEQFF
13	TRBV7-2	CASSSFGAWEQYF
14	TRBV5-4	CASSLAGIQETQYF
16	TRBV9	CASSSMDRGSNTEAFF
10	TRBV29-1	CSVDIYGYTF
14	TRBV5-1	CASSLTAGAGELFF
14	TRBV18	CASSPNNQMTEAFF
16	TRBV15	CATSRDPPPGLEKLFF
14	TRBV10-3	CAIGKTEPQGEQYF
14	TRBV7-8	CASSLVAANTEAFF
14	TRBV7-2	CASSLMSVSYEQYF
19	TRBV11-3	CASSIGQGIDESYNSPLHF
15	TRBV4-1	CASSQDTRVNQPQHF
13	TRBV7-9	CASSERQGEKLFF
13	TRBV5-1	CASSFDRDTEAFF
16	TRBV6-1	CASIDSGLAGRDEQFF
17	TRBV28	CASSLSPSEGLKVTQYF
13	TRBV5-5	CASSRLAVETQYF
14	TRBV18	CASSPSGNSYEQYF
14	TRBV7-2	CASSLGQTVEKLFF
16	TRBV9	CASSVVAGGPYNEQFF
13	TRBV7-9	CASSFGPTDTQYF
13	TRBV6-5	CASRETGGVGYTF
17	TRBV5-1	CASSFQTSGGSYNEQFF
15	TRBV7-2	CASSLDAGSGNTIYF
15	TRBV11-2	CASSLRSGAWYEQYF
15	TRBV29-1	CSVQGIGSGANVLTF
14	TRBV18	CASSPGGTTDTQYF
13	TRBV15	CATSTDPNQPQHF
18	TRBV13	CASSLGIQGTWMNTEAFF
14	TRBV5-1	CASSLGGAGDEQYF
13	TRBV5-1	CASRADRGLGYTF
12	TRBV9	CASSVATDTQYF
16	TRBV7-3	CASSPTGRGAKNIQYF
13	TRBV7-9	CASSLGGVGELFF
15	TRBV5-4	CASSFRQGASEKLFF
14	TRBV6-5	CASSDGGGNSPLHF
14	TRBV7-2	CASSSGRALNEQFF
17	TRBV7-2	CASSLEARGPPTDTQYF
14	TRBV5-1	CASSLAGRGDEQFF
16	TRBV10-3	CAISEEAFGGDETQYF
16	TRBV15	CATSTGLAGFGNIQYF
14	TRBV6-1	CASSEIFGPYGYTF
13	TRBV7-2	CASSLDRQETQYF
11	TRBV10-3	CAISENTEAFF
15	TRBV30	CAWNRAGTSTDTQYF
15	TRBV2	CASSLGLAGVNEQFF
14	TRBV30	CAWNQQGFGTEAFF
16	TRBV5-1	CASSWTGGFGANVLTF